This paragraph reports one T cell receptor beta chain. Trimming pared 0 bases from V and 3 bases from J, leaving 9 bases between. There are 14 residues in the CDR3. CDR1 and CDR2 from the germline V gene are SGHNT and YYREEE (reference sequence). This record comes from a study of identifying expanded T cells in peripheral blood. Clones were read by immunoSEQ multiplex PCR, and TCRdb kept only the in-frame ones, dropping some. The top ten hold 3% to 4% of the sample, which has approximately 57,000 clones, about nine tenths seen once. V and J are TRBV5-4 and TRBJ1-2; D remains unclear. The TCR comes from a person between 18 and 69 years old in good health. Sample: blood. The CDR3 DNA follows: TGTGCCAGCAGCTTGGACGCATTCGACTATGGCTACACCTTC. Protein: CASSLDAFDYGYTF.